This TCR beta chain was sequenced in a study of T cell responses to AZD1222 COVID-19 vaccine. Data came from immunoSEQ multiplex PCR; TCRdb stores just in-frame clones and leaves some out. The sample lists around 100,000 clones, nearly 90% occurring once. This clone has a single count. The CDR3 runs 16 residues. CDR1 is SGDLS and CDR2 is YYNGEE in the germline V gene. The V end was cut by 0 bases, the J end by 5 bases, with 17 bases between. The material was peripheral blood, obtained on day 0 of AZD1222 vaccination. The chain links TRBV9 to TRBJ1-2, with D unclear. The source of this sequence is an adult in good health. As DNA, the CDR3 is TGTGCCAGCAGCGTAGGAGGCTTTGGGCCCCTTTATGGCTACACCTTC. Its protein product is CASSVGGFGPLYGYTF.